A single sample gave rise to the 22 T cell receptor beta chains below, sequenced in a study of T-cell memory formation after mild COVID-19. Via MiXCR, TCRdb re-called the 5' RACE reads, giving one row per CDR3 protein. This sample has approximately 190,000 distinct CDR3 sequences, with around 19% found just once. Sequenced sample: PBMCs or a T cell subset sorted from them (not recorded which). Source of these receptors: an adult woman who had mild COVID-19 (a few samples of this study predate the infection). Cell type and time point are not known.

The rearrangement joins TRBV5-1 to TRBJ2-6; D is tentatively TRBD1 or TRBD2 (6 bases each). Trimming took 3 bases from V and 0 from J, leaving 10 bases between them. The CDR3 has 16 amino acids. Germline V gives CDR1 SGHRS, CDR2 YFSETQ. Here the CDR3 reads CASSSGGHSGANVLTF. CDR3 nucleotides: TGCGCCAGCAGCTCCGGGGGCCACTCTGGGGCCAACGTCCTGACTTTC.

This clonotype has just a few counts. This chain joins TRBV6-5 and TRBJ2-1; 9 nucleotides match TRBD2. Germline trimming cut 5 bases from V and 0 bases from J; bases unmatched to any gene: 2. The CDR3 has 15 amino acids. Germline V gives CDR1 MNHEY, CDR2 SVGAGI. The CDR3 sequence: CASSRLAVSYNEQFF. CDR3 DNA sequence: TGTGCCAGCAGTCGACTAGCGGTCTCCTACAATGAGCAGTTCTTC.

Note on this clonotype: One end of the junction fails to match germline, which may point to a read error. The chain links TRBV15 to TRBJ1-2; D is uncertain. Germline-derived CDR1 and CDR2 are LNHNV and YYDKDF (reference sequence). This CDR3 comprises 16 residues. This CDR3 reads CATRRAGGDWAEGYTF. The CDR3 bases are TGTGCCACCAGAAGAGCGGGTGGGGATTGGGCGGAAGGCTACACCTTC.

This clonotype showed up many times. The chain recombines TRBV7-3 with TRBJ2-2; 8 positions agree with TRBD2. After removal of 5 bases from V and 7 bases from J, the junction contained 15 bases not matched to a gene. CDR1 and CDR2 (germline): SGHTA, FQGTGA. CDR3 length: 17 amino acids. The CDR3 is CASSVLAGSEHGGELFF. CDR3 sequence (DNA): TGTGCCAGCAGCGTCCTAGCGGGTTCCGAACACGGCGGGGAGCTGTTTTTT. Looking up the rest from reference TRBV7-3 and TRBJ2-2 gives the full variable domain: GAGVSQTPSNKVTEKGKYVELRCDPISGHTALYWYRQSLGQGPEFLIYFQGTGAADDSGLPNDRFFAVRPEGSVSTLKIQRTERGDSAVYLCASSVLAGSEHGGELFFGEGSRLTVL.

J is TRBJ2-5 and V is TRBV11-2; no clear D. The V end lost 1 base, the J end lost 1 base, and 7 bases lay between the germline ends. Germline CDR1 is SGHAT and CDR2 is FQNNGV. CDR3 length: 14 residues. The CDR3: CASSLVGLQETQYF. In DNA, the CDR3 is TGTGCCAGCAGCTTAGTTGGTCTCCAAGAGACCCAGTACTTC.

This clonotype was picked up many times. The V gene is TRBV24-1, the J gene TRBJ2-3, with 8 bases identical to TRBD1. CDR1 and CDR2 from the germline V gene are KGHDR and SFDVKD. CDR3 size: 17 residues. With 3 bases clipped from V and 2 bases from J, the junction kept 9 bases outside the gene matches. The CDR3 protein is CATSDPGGTSSTDTQYF. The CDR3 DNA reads TGTGCCACCAGTGATCCAGGGGGCACTAGCTCCACAGATACGCAGTATTTT.

CDR3 nucleotides: TGTGCCACCAGCAGAGAGTCTCGTCAAGAGACCCAGTACTTC. Residues: CATSRESRQETQYF. The chain uses TRBV15 and TRBJ2-5; D remains unclear. The germline CDR1 and CDR2 sequences are LNHNV and YYDKDF (reference sequence). Trimming took off 0 bases at V and 2 bases at J, with 7 bases between the two ends. The CDR3 is 14 residues long.

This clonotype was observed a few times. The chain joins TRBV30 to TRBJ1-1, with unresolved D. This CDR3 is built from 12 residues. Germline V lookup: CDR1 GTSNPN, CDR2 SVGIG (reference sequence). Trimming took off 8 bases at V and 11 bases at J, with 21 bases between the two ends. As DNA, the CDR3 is TGTGCCGGTCGGTTCGTCGCGGGCCCCGCTTTCTTT. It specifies CAGRFVAGPAFF. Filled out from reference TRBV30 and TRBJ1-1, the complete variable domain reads SQTIHQWPATLVQPVGSPLSLECTVEGTSNPNLYWYRQAAGRGLQLLFYSVGIGQISSEVPQNLSASRPQDRQFILSSKKLLLSDSGFYLCAGRFVAGPAFFGQGTRLTVV.

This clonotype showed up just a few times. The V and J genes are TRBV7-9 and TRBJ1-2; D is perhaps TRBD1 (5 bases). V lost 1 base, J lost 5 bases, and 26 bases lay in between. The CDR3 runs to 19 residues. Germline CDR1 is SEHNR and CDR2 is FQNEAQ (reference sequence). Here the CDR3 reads CASSLVFPARDGEGYGYTF. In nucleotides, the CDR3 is TGTGCCAGCAGCTTAGTATTCCCAGCTCGGGACGGGGAAGGTTATGGCTACACCTTC.

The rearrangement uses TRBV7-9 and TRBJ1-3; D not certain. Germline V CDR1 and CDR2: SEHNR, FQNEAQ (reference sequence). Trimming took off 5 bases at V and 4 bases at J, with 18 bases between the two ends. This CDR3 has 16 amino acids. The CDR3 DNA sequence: TGTGCCAGCAGCCGTCAGCTGGGAGTTACGGGAAACACCATATATTTT. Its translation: CASSRQLGVTGNTIYF.

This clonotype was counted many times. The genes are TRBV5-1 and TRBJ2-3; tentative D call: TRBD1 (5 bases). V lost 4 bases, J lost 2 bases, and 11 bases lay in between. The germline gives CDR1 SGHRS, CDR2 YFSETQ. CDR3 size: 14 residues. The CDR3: CASSGDRFTDTQYF. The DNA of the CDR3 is TGCGCCAGCAGCGGTGACAGATTCACAGATACGCAGTATTTT.

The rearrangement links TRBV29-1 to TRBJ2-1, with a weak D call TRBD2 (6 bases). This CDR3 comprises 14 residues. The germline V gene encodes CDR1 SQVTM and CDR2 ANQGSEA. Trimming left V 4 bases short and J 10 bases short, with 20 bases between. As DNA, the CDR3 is TGCAGCGTTGGAAGGCAGGGAGGCAGGCGGGAGCAGTTCTTC. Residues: CSVGRQGGRREQFF.

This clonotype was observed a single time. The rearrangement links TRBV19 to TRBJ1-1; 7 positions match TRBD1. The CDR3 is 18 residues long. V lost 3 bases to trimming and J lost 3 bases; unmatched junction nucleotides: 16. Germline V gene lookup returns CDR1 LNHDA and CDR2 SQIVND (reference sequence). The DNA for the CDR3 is TGTGCCAGTAGTATGCGTGCGACAGGGTCGGGAGTCTACACTGAAGCTTTCTTT. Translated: CASSMRATGSGVYTEAFF.

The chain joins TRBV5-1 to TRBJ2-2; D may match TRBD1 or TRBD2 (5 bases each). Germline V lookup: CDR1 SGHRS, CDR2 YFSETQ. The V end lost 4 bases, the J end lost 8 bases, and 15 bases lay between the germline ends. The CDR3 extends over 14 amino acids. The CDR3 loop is CASSLGESGGELFF. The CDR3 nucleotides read TGCGCCAGCAGCCTGGGGGAAAGCGGAGGGGAGCTGTTTTTT.

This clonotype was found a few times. The CDR3 sequence is CASSLVAYNSPLHF. Written as DNA, the CDR3 is TGTGCCAGCAGTTTAGTGGCCTATAATTCACCCCTCCACTTT. The chain recombines TRBV12-3 or TRBV12-4 with TRBJ1-6; D ambiguous. Trimming pared 1 base from V and 2 bases from J, leaving 3 bases between. The CDR3 contains 14 residues.

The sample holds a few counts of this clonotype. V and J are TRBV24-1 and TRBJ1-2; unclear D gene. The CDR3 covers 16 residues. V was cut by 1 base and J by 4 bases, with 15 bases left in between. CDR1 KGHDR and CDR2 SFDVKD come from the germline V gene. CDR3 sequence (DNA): TGTGCCACCAGTGATTTTGTTGACCCGGGAATCTATGGCTACACCTTC. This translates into CATSDFVDPGIYGYTF.

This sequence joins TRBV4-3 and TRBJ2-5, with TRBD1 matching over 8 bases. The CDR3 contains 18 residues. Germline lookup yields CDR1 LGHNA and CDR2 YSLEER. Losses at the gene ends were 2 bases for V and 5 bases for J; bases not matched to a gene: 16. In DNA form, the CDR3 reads TGCGCCAGCAGCCAACGGTGGACAGGGACGGCCCCTCGGGAGACCCAGTACTTC. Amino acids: CASSQRWTGTAPRETQYF.

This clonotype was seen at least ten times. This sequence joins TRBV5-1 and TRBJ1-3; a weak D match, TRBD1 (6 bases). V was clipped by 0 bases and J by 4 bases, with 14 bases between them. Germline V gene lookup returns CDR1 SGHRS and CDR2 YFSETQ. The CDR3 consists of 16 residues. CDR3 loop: CASSLGPKTGGNTIYF. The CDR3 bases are TGCGCCAGCAGCTTGGGCCCGAAGACAGGAGGAAACACCATATATTTT.

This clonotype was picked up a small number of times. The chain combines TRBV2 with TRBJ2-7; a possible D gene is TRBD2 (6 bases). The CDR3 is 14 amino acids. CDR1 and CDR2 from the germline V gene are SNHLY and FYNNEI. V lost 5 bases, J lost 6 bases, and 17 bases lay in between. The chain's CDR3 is CASSRLVGGLEQYF. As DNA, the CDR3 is TGTGCCAGCAGTCGACTAGTTGGAGGTCTCGAGCAGTACTTC.

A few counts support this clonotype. The CDR3, as DNA: TGCGCCAGCAGAAGCGGGGGGACGTCCTACAATGAGCAGTTCTTC. This codes for CASRSGGTSYNEQFF. The chain is built from TRBV5-1 and TRBJ2-1; 9 bases are shared with TRBD2. Germline loops: CDR1 SGHRS, CDR2 YFSETQ. The CDR3 is 15 residues long. After removal of 5 bases from V and 1 base from J, the junction contained 4 bases not matched to a gene.

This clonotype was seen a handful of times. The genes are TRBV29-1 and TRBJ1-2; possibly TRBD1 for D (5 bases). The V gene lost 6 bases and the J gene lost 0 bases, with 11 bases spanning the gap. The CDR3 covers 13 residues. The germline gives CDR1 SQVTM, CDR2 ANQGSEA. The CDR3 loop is CSVGHQANYGYTF. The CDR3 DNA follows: TGCAGCGTCGGACACCAAGCTAACTATGGCTACACCTTC.

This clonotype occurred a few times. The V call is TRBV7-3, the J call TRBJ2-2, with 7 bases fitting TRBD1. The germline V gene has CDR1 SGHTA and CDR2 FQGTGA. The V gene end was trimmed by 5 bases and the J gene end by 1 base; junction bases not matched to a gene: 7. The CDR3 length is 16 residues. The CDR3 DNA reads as TGTGCCAGCAGCCCAGGGACAGTTATGAACACCGGGGAGCTGTTTTTT. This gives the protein CASSPGTVMNTGELFF.